The next 13 T cell receptor beta chains were all read from a single sample in a study of blood T cell repertoires in COVID-19. TCRdb's table, derived via immunoSEQ multiplex PCR, lists solely in-frame clones and lacks some. Altogether under 130,000 clones are present, about 90% being singletons, with the ten largest covering about 3%. The sequenced sample was peripheral blood. All receptors derive from a human donor in a cohort sampled during active COVID-19.

The rearrangement joins TRBV29-1 to TRBJ2-2; tentative D call: TRBD2 (6 bases). The germline V and J ends were trimmed by 5 bases and 9 bases, with 16 bases remaining between them. Germline loops: CDR1 SQVTM, CDR2 ANQGSEA. The CDR3 extends over 13 amino acids. CDR3: CSVRGFTDRELFF. For the CDR3, the DNA is TGCAGCGTTCGGGGGTTTACGGATCGGGAGCTGTTTTTT.

J is TRBJ2-5 and V is TRBV3-1 (or the pseudogene TRBV3-2), with D tentatively TRBD1 (5 bases). Trimming left V 2 bases short and J 4 bases short, with 14 bases between. The V gene's germline CDR1 is LGHDT and CDR2 YNNKEL (reference sequence). CDR3 length: 15 amino acids. Here the CDR3 reads CASSQFTGLRETQYF. The CDR3 DNA sequence: TGTGCCAGCAGCCAATTTACAGGTCTCCGAGAGACCCAGTACTTC.

The rearrangement uses TRBV10-2 and TRBJ2-5; TRBD1 might be the D (5 bases). Trimming took off 7 bases at V and 1 base at J, with 7 bases between the two ends. There are 12 residues in the CDR3. Germline V gives CDR1 WSHSY, CDR2 SAAADI. The CDR3 region is CASKGFQETQYF. CDR3 DNA: TGCGCCAGCAAGGGGTTCCAAGAGACCCAGTACTTC.

The chain links TRBV11-2 to TRBJ2-2, with D possibly TRBD2 on 6 matching bases. The CDR3 contains 17 residues. Trimming removed 1 base at V and 2 bases at J, with 14 bases between. Per the germline V gene, CDR1 is SGHAT and CDR2 is FQNNGV. The CDR3 nucleotides read TGTGCCAGCAGCTTAGTGTATGGAGGGGTCAACACCGGGGAGCTGTTTTTT. Protein product: CASSLVYGGVNTGELFF.

This clone was seen only once. V gene TRBV7-8 combines with J gene TRBJ2-6, with a tentative D call TRBD1 (5 bases). Trimming left V 5 bases short and J 0 bases short, with 17 bases between. Germline CDR1 reads SGHVS; CDR2 reads FQNEAQ. This CDR3 has 18 residues. The CDR3 loop reads CASSPDSAQLSGANVLTF. The CDR3 DNA is TGTGCCAGCAGCCCCGACAGCGCTCAACTCTCTGGGGCCAACGTCCTGACTTTC. The full variable domain, with the rest looked up from reference TRBV7-8 and TRBJ2-6, is GAGVSQSPRYKVAKRGQDVALRCDPISGHVSLFWYQQALGQGPEFLTYFQNEAQLDKSGLPSDRFFAERPEGSVSTLKIQRTQQEDSAVYLCASSPDSAQLSGANVLTFGAGSRLTVL.

The gene calls are TRBV6-1 and TRBJ1-5; D possibly corresponds to TRBD1 (5 bases). Germline CDR1 and CDR2: MNHNS and SASEGT. CDR3 size: 15 residues. V lost 3 bases, J lost 2 bases, and 11 bases lay in between. The CDR3 nucleotides read TGTGCCAGCAGTGAGGTGGGGCTGGGCAATCAGCCCCAGCATTTT. Protein sequence: CASSEVGLGNQPQHF.

The DNA for the CDR3 is TGTGCCAGTAGTATTGGCAGTAATTCACCCCTCCACTTT. Encoded protein: CASSIGSNSPLHF. V is TRBV19 and J is TRBJ1-6; unclear D gene. V shed 3 bases and J shed 6 bases, with 6 bases lying between them. The CDR3 covers 13 residues. Germline values: CDR1 LNHDA, CDR2 SQIVND (reference sequence).

This clone was detected a few times. The J gene is TRBJ2-2, the V gene TRBV5-8; D is perhaps TRBD2 (6 bases). CDR3 length: 15 amino acids. Germline V gives CDR1 SGHTS, CDR2 YDEGEE. The germline V and J ends were trimmed by 4 bases and 1 base, with 11 bases remaining between them. CDR3 protein: CASSTGTLNTGELFF. The CDR3, as DNA: TGTGCCAGCAGCACCGGGACTTTGAACACCGGGGAGCTGTTTTTT.

This sequence joins TRBV2 and TRBJ2-3; a weak D match, TRBD2 (5 bases). Trimming took 4 bases from V and 2 from J, leaving 10 bases between them. The CDR3 runs to 14 residues. Germline loops: CDR1 SNHLY, CDR2 FYNNEI. The CDR3 sequence is CASSGLAYTDTQYF. The DNA for the CDR3 is TGTGCCAGCAGTGGGCTAGCTTACACAGATACGCAGTATTTT.

This chain joins TRBV9 and TRBJ1-2; 9 positions agree with TRBD1. Per the germline V gene, CDR1 is SGDLS and CDR2 is YYNGEE. V shed 5 bases and J 5 bases; nucleotides not matched to a gene: 4. The CDR3 extends over 13 amino acids. The CDR3 nucleotides read TGTGCCAGCAGTCGGGACAGGGAATATGGCTACACCTTC. Encoded protein: CASSRDREYGYTF.

The sample holds a few counts of this clone. The chain recombines TRBV27 with TRBJ1-6; no clear D. This CDR3 is built from 13 residues. Germline CDR1 reads MNHEY; CDR2 reads SMNVEV (reference sequence). V was clipped by 3 bases and J by 10 bases, with 10 bases between them. CDR3 in DNA: TGTGCCAGCAGTTTTAGGGAGCGCTCACCCCTCCACTTT. This translates into CASSFRERSPLHF.

The chain carries TRBV6-1 and TRBJ2-7; tentative D call: TRBD1 (6 bases). V dropped 8 bases and J dropped 1 base, with 15 bases sitting between them. Germline V CDR1 and CDR2: MNHNS, SASEGT. CDR3 length: 14 residues. CDR3 bases: TGTGCCAGCGGCCTGAGGGACACATCCTACGAGCAGTACTTC. Its protein is CASGLRDTSYEQYF.

On this clone itself: This sample includes further DNA sequences coding for the same CDR3. CDR3 amino acids: CASSYRGLNTEAFF. In DNA form, the CDR3 reads TGCGCCAGCAGCTACAGGGGCCTGAACACTGAAGCTTTCTTT. V usage is TRBV5-1 and J usage is TRBJ1-1, with 7 bases that match TRBD1. There are 14 residues in the CDR3. CDR1 and CDR2 from the germline V gene are SGHRS and YFSETQ. V was clipped by 3 bases and J by 0 bases; unmatched bases: 2.